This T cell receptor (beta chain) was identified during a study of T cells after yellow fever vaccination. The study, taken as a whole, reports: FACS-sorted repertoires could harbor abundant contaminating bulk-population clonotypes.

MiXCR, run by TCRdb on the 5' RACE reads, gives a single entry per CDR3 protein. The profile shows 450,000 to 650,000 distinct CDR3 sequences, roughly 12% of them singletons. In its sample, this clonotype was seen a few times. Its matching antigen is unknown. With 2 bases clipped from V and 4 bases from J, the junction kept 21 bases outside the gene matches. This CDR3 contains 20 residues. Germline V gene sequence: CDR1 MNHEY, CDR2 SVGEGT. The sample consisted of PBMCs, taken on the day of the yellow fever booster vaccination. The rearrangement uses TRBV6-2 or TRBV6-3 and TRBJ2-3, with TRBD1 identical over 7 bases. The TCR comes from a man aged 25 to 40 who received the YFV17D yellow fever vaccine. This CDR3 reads CASSYAKGQNKSYRADTQYF. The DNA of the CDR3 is TGTGCCAGCAGTTACGCGAAGGGACAGAACAAGAGTTATCGCGCAGATACGCAGTATTTT.